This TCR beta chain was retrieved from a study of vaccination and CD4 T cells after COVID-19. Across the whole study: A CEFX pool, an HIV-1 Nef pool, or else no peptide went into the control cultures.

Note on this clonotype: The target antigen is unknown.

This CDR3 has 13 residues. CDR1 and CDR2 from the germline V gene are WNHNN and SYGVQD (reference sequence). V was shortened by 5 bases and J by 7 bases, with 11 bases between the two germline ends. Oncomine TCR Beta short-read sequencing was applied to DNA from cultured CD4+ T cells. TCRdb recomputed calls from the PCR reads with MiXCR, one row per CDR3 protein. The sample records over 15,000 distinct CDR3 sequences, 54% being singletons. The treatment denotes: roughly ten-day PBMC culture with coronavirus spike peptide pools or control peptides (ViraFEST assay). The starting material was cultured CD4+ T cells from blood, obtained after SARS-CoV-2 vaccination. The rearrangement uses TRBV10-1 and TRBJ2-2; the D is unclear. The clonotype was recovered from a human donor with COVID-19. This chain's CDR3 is CASSSAVIGELFF. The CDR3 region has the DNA TGCGCCAGCAGTTCAGCTGTGATCGGGGAGCTGTTTTTT.